Presented here are 26 T cell receptor beta chains from one specimen sequenced in a study of technical replicates of blood from four donors. Sequencing was performed with immunoSEQ multiplex PCR; in TCRdb, only in-frame clones are kept and a portion is missing. The data contain roughly 80,000 clones, approximately 94% of them singletons. The specimen was T cells isolated from PBMCs. Receptor source: a human donor in good health.

The rearrangement links TRBV5-1 to TRBJ1-1, with 7 bases lining up with TRBD1. Germline V gives CDR1 SGHRS, CDR2 YFSETQ. V shed 4 bases and J 1 base; nucleotides not matched to a gene: 10. There are 16 residues in the CDR3. The CDR3 is CASSSGLGQRNTEAFF. The CDR3 nucleotides are TGCGCCAGCAGCAGTGGGCTGGGACAGCGGAACACTGAAGCTTTCTTT.

This clone was counted a few times. The genes are TRBV5-4 and TRBJ1-1; D is uncertain. The CDR3 extends over 13 amino acids. Trimming stripped 1 base from V and 8 bases from J, with 12 bases between. CDR1 is SGHNT and CDR2 is YYREEE in the germline V gene (reference sequence). The CDR3 reads CASSLPLLSEAFF. The CDR3 nucleotides read TGTGCCAGCAGCTTGCCTCTCTTGTCGGAAGCTTTCTTT.

The chain carries TRBV7-3 and TRBJ2-2; 8 bases are a match to TRBD1. The V gene's germline CDR1 is SGHTA and CDR2 FQGTGA. J gave up 0 bases and V 7 bases, and 7 bases lay outside the gene matches. The CDR3 length is 16 residues. This CDR3 reads CASNIGTGPNTGELFF. In DNA form, the CDR3 reads TGTGCCAGCAACATTGGGACAGGTCCGAACACCGGGGAGCTGTTTTTT.

The genes are TRBV19 and TRBJ1-5, with unresolved D. This CDR3 has 14 residues. Germline-derived CDR1 and CDR2 are LNHDA and SQIVND (reference sequence). Between the trimmed V and J ends, which lost 4 bases and 4 bases, there was a span of 11 bases. CDR3 sequence (DNA): TGTGCCAGTAGTAGAATTGGAGCGAATCAGCCCCAGCATTTT. Protein: CASSRIGANQPQHF.

This rearrangement joins TRBV5-1 to TRBJ2-6, with 10 bases matching TRBD1. The CDR3 runs to 17 residues. Germline-derived CDR1 and CDR2 are SGHRS and YFSETQ. The V gene end was trimmed by 4 bases and the J gene end by 0 bases; junction bases not matched to a gene: 4. DNA of the CDR3: TGCGCCAGCAGCCTCGGGACAGGGGTCTCTGGGGCCAACGTCCTGACTTTC. Protein: CASSLGTGVSGANVLTF.

This chain joins TRBV6-1 and TRBJ1-5; D is unresolved. V shed 0 bases and J shed 9 bases, with 18 bases lying between them. Germline V gene sequence: CDR1 MNHNS, CDR2 SASEGT. This CDR3 is 16 amino acids long. In DNA form, the CDR3 reads TGTGCCAGCAGTGAAGCTAGAGTACAGTTTATAGGGCCCCAGCATTTT. It yields the protein CASSEARVQFIGPQHF.

The CDR3 DNA reads TGTGCCAGCAGCCGTACAGAGAACACTGAAGCTTTCTTT. This codes for CASSRTENTEAFF. The J gene is TRBJ1-1, the V gene TRBV6-5; D uncertain. This CDR3 has 13 residues. The V end lost 6 bases, the J end lost 1 base, and 9 bases lay between the germline ends. Germline-derived CDR1 and CDR2 are MNHEY and SVGAGI.

This sequence joins TRBV19 and TRBJ1-2, with TRBD1 matching 9 bases. With V trimmed by 5 bases and J by 0 bases, 1 base remained unmatched. This CDR3 spans 14 amino acids. From germline, CDR1 is LNHDA and CDR2 SQIVND (reference sequence). CDR3: CASSRQGANYGYTF. The CDR3 bases are TGTGCCAGTAGTCGACAGGGGGCTAACTATGGCTACACCTTC. Full variable domain (rest looked up from reference TRBV19 and TRBJ1-2): DGGITQSPKYLFRKEGQNVTLSCEQNLNHDAMYWYRQDPGQGLRLIYYSQIVNDFQKGDIAEGYSVSREKKESFPLTVTSAQKNPTAFYLCASSRQGANYGYTFGSGTRLTVV.

The chain links TRBV6-6 to TRBJ2-7; 9 bases match TRBD1. The CDR3 sequence is 11 residues long. With 9 bases clipped from V and 6 bases from J, the junction kept 3 bases outside the gene matches. The germline V gene has CDR1 MNHNY and CDR2 SVGAGI (reference sequence). The CDR3 protein is CASGQGLEQYF. The CDR3 bases are TGTGCCAGTGGACAGGGGCTCGAGCAGTACTTC.

This chain connects TRBV5-6 to TRBJ2-1; 13 bases map to TRBD2. J lost 7 bases, V lost 4 bases, and 8 bases had no gene match. This CDR3 has 16 residues. CDR1 and CDR2 from the germline V gene are SGHDT and YYEEEE. This CDR3 reads CASSLLLAGGPNEQFF. The DNA for the CDR3 is TGTGCCAGCAGCCTTCTACTAGCGGGAGGGCCTAATGAGCAGTTCTTC.

The rearrangement uses TRBV4-3 and TRBJ1-1; D gene unclear. In germline, CDR1 is LGHNA, CDR2 YSLEER. The CDR3 totals 14 residues. V dropped 1 base and J dropped 2 bases, with 8 bases sitting between them. The chain's CDR3 is CASSQGIVNTEAFF. The CDR3 bases are TGCGCCAGCAGCCAAGGAATAGTTAACACTGAAGCTTTCTTT.

V is TRBV18 and J is TRBJ1-3; D unclear. Looked up from germline, CDR1 is KGHSH and CDR2 is LQKENI. The CDR3 has 15 residues. Trimming removed 6 bases at V and 0 bases at J, with 12 bases between. CDR3 bases: TGTGCCAGCTCCCCTATACCTTCCTCTGGAAACACCATATATTTT. Protein product: CASSPIPSSGNTIYF.

The chain combines TRBV30 with TRBJ2-3; 8 positions match TRBD2. In germline, CDR1 is GTSNPN, CDR2 SVGIG (reference sequence). The CDR3 has 13 residues. The V and J ends lost 5 bases and 3 bases, in that order; junction bases with no gene match: 4. The chain's CDR3 is CAWEREQTDTQYF. CDR3 nucleotides: TGTGCCTGGGAGCGGGAGCAGACAGATACGCAGTATTTT.

This clone occurred a few times. The chain combines TRBV4-2 with TRBJ1-1; D ambiguous. The V end was cut by 0 bases, the J end by 5 bases, with 10 bases between. This CDR3 spans 14 amino acids. Germline CDR1 reads LGHNA; CDR2 reads YNFKEQ. The CDR3 protein is CASSQDGGQTEAFF. CDR3 in DNA: TGTGCCAGCAGCCAAGATGGCGGCCAGACTGAAGCTTTCTTT.

The chain links TRBV7-9 to TRBJ1-1; 8 positions match TRBD1. The germline CDR1 and CDR2 sequences are SEHNR and FQNEAQ (reference sequence). The CDR3 runs to 18 residues. The ends lost 0 bases at V and 0 bases at J; junction bases unmatched: 9. CDR3 region: CASSLADRALSLNTEAFF. The CDR3 region has the DNA TGTGCCAGCAGCTTAGCGGACAGGGCCCTGTCGTTGAACACTGAAGCTTTCTTT.

The chain carries TRBV6-1 and TRBJ1-3, with unresolved D. This CDR3 has 13 amino acids. The V end was cut by 3 bases, the J end by 1 base, with 4 bases between. The germline CDR1 and CDR2 sequences are MNHNS and SASEGT. CDR3 DNA sequence: TGTGCCAGCAGTGAGCAGTCTGGAAACACCATATATTTT. Translation gives CASSEQSGNTIYF.

The chain uses TRBV9 and TRBJ2-7; TRBD1 matches 9 bases. Germline V gene sequence: CDR1 SGDLS, CDR2 YYNGEE. This CDR3 comprises 15 residues. The J segment lost 5 bases and the V segment lost 3 bases, leaving 9 bases of the junction unmatched. The CDR3 sequence: CASSASGTGSDEQYF. The CDR3 nucleotides are TGTGCCAGCAGCGCCTCCGGGACAGGGAGCGACGAGCAGTACTTC.

The rearrangement uses TRBV12-5 and TRBJ2-7, with 9 bases aligning to TRBD1. Germline-derived CDR1 and CDR2 are LGHNT and FRNRAP. This CDR3 contains 15 residues. V lost 6 bases, J lost 7 bases, and 13 bases stayed unmatched. CDR3 amino acids: CASGLYGQGSGEQYF. The CDR3 DNA reads TGTGCTAGTGGGTTGTATGGACAGGGGTCGGGTGAGCAGTACTTC.

The V call is TRBV4-2, the J call TRBJ2-7; 9 nucleotides agree with TRBD2. The length of the CDR3 is 15 residues. Germline-derived CDR1 and CDR2 are LGHNA and YNFKEQ. After removal of 3 bases from V and 0 bases from J, the junction contained 3 bases not matched to a gene. CDR3 amino acids: CASSHQLAGSYEQYF. CDR3 DNA sequence: TGTGCCAGCAGCCATCAACTAGCGGGCTCCTACGAGCAGTACTTC.

The CDR3 sequence: CASSPLGQGASNEKLFF. The CDR3 nucleotides read TGTGCCAGCAGCCCCCTCGGACAGGGGGCATCTAATGAAAAACTGTTTTTT. The chain has TRBV5-5 and TRBJ1-4, with 11 bases aligning to TRBD1. Trimming at V came to 4 bases and at J to 3 bases, leaving 8 bases not matched to a gene. Germline V gene data show CDR1 as SGHKS and CDR2 as YYEKEE (reference sequence). CDR3 length equals 17 residues.

The gene calls are TRBV11-3 and TRBJ2-1, with TRBD2 matching over 11 bases. Trimming at V came to 3 bases and at J to 8 bases, leaving 6 bases not matched to a gene. Germline loops: CDR1 SGHNT, CDR2 YENEEA. The CDR3 spans 15 residues. CDR3 region: CASSLGLAVEDEQFF. CDR3 DNA: TGTGCCAGCAGCTTGGGACTAGCGGTAGAGGATGAGCAGTTCTTC. The whole variable domain, remainder taken from reference TRBV11-3 and TRBJ2-1, is EAGVVQSPRYKIIEKKQPVAFWCNPISGHNTLYWYLQNLGQGPELLIRYENEEAVDDSQLPKDRFSAERLKGVDSTLKIQPAELGDSAVYLCASSLGLAVEDEQFFGPGTRLTVL.

The chain uses TRBV7-9 and TRBJ2-1, with D tentatively TRBD2 (5 bases). This CDR3 comprises 12 residues. Trimming took off 8 bases at V and 9 bases at J, with 14 bases between the two ends. CDR1 is SEHNR, CDR2 FQNEAQ, per germline (reference sequence). CDR3 nucleotides: TGTGCCAGCTACCCAGGAGGCGGTGAGCAGTTCTTC. Its protein is CASYPGGGEQFF.

V usage is TRBV11-1 and J usage is TRBJ2-1, with D maybe TRBD2 (6 bases). The CDR3 runs to 17 residues. Germline V gives CDR1 SGHAT, CDR2 FQDESV (reference sequence). V shed 2 bases and J shed 1 base, with 15 bases lying between them. As DNA, the CDR3 is TGTGCCAGCAGCTTAACGGAGCTAGCGAAGTCCTACAATGAGCAGTTCTTC. Translating it yields CASSLTELAKSYNEQFF.

The J gene is TRBJ2-7, the V gene TRBV29-1; perhaps TRBD1 as D (5 bases). V lost 4 bases, J lost 5 bases, and 12 bases lay in between. The CDR3 length is 12 residues. The germline V gene has CDR1 SQVTM and CDR2 ANQGSEA. The CDR3 spells CSVGGADNEQYF. DNA of the CDR3: TGCAGCGTTGGTGGGGCCGACAACGAGCAGTACTTC.

A few counts support this clone. The chain recombines TRBV5-1 with TRBJ1-1; no reliable D call. CDR1 and CDR2 (germline): SGHRS, YFSETQ. Trimming cost V 2 bases and J 1 base, with 6 bases left between them. The CDR3 consists of 13 residues. The CDR3 coding sequence is TGCGCCAGCAGCTTCTCCGGGAACACTGAAGCTTTCTTT. Its protein is CASSFSGNTEAFF.

This clone showed up just once. The chain is built from TRBV5-1 and TRBJ2-1; a possible D gene is TRBD2 (6 bases). The length of the CDR3 is 15 residues. V was clipped by 4 bases and J by 3 bases, with 14 bases between them. CDR1 SGHRS and CDR2 YFSETQ come from the germline V gene. CDR3 sequence reads: CASSERTIDYNEQFF. DNA of the CDR3: TGCGCCAGCAGCGAACGGACTATAGACTACAATGAGCAGTTCTTC.